What follows is one T cell receptor (beta chain) and its context. MiXCR, applied by TCRdb to the PCR reads, yields one record per CDR3 protein. The sample yields about 84,000 distinct CDR3 sequences, over 40% seen once. The CDR3 is 14 residues long. Looked up from germline, CDR1 is LNHDA and CDR2 is SQIVND (reference sequence). Deletions cut 10 bases from V and 6 bases from J, with 21 bases between. This sample was taken from a study of CDR3 diversity in severe acne. The chain employs TRBV19 and TRBJ1-2; possibly TRBD1 for D (6 bases). Specimen: blood. The sequence came from a male donor in good health, without acne. The CDR3 here is CATGDDRFKDGYTF. The CDR3 DNA sequence: TGTGCCACGGGTGATGACAGGTTCAAAGATGGCTACACCTTC. Full variable domain (remainder filled in from reference TRBV19 and TRBJ1-2): DGGITQSPKYLFRKEGQNVTLSCEQNLNHDAMYWYRQDPGQGLRLIYYSQIVNDFQKGDIAEGYSVSREKKESFPLTVTSAQKNPTAFYLCATGDDRFKDGYTFGSGTRLTVV.